What follows is one T cell receptor beta chain and its context. The antigen it recognizes is unknown. No much larger clone is present one base from it, and per-base qualities are unavailable. Each collaborating institution followed its own protocols to collect whole blood in K2EDTA tubes. Collaborator samples were shipped for TCRbeta analysis as frozen whole blood, isolated PBMCs, or DNA extracted from either sample type. TCRbeta CDR3 regions were amplified from genomic DNA using the immunoSEQ Assay, a bias-controlled multiplex PCR. As for the authors' bioinformatics: Within the assay, amplification of reference gene primers was used to estimate how many nucleated cells each sample contained. Sequence reads were collapsed and filtered to measure the absolute abundance of every unique TCRbeta CDR3 rearrangement. For each sample, productive Simpson clonality was calculated by taking the square root of Simpson's diversity index across productive rearrangements. As stored in TCRdb, this immuneACCESS dataset retains in-frame rearrangements with V and J assigned. A fraction of the clones does not appear; measured against another copy, unresolved V genes explain less than half of the discrepancy, and the remainder lacks a known reason. The V and J calls and clone size come from that table; D and trimming were worked out from the DNA. Across this sample there are around 150,000 clones, with 75% to 80% seen only once. The ten largest clones add up to approximately 9.4% of the sample.

The sample belongs to a study of blood T cell repertoires in COVID-19 (dated by TCRdb to about 2020). Describing the broader study: Samples covering the acute and convalescent phases of COVID-19 were provided by collaborators in the United States, Italy and Spain. Nearly every sample came with metadata listing a de-identified subject ID, COVID-19 status, age in years and sex. Where available, HLA class I and class II types were obtained from metadata supplied by the sample provider rather than from assay-based typing. The material from the prospective study consisted of cDNA or gDNA derived from T cells, B-cell-depleted T cells, or PBMCs. The dataset comprised deeply sampled blood TCRbeta repertoires from subjects exposed to, actively infected with, or recovered from COVID-19. The samples were drawn from the first 160 participants of the ongoing ImmuneRACE study and from over a thousand subjects provided by 6 global collaborators. The repertoires were released in a freely available public database meant as a resource for research on the immune response to SARS-CoV-2. The study at large found these results: How much clinical and demographic metadata was included differed by source and by participant, and the metadata was provided uncurated.

The CDR3 covers 15 residues, taking in both the cysteine and the phenylalanine. Only CDR3 DNA is held: 45 bases, read in frame from base 1. The germline V gene supplies CDR1 SGDLS and CDR2 YYNGEE. Trimming leaves V shorter by 4 bases and J shorter by 0 bases, with the junction holding 5 bases beyond the gene matches. Sequencing was carried out using peripheral blood. The V and J segments used are TRBV9 and TRBJ2-3; 7 central bases correspond to TRBD1. The TCR sequence derives from a woman between 45 and 60 years old with active or convalescent COVID-19. The CDR3: CASSPGGTSTDTQYF. The DNA sequence is given as TGTGCCAGCAGCCCAGGGGGAACAAGCACAGATACGCAGTATTTT.